This T cell receptor (beta chain) was obtained from a study of OX40 agonist ivuxolimab in advanced cancers. The V end was cut by 4 bases, the J end by 3 bases, with 18 bases between. Germline-derived CDR1 and CDR2 are SGDLS and YYNGEE. The CDR3 consists of 16 residues. Generated by immunoSEQ multiplex PCR, the TCRdb table keeps only in-frame clones and is missing some. This repertoire shows fewer than 95,000 clones, more than 75% found once; its top ten account for about 0.73%. This TCR was sampled from an adult with an advanced solid tumor such as melanoma, head and neck, liver or kidney cancer. V is TRBV9 and J is TRBJ2-3; D call uncertain. The specimen comprised CD4+ or CD8+ T cells sorted from blood, sampled in a trial of the OX40 agonist ivuxolimab. In nucleotides, the CDR3 is TGTGCCAGCAGCCCAACCCTTCCAAGAGTTACAGATACGCAGTATTTT. It specifies CASSPTLPRVTDTQYF.